A single sample gave rise to the 28 T cell receptor beta chains below, sequenced in a study of blood T cell repertoires in COVID-19. TCRdb keeps only in-frame clones here, not all; method: immunoSEQ multiplex PCR. The profile shows fewer than 300,000 clones, roughly 89% of them singletons. Sequencing was carried out using PBMCs or T cells enriched from blood (not recorded which). These receptor sequences come from a man in his forties or fifties who had recovered from COVID-19.

This clone was picked up one time. The chain is built from TRBV7-2 and TRBJ2-3; possibly TRBD2 for D (6 bases). Trimming took off 2 bases at V and 0 bases at J, with 12 bases between the two ends. CDR3 length equals 16 residues. Germline V CDR1 and CDR2: SGHTA, FQGNSA. The CDR3 loop is CASSLTGGVSTDTQYF. CDR3 nucleotide sequence: TGTGCCAGCAGCTTAACTGGCGGGGTGAGCACAGATACGCAGTATTTT.

The chain combines TRBV28 with TRBJ1-2; 7 bases align to TRBD1. Germline CDR1 is MDHEN and CDR2 is SYDVKM. After removal of 3 bases from V and 3 bases from J, the junction contained 10 bases not matched to a gene. This CDR3 spans 16 amino acids. This CDR3 reads CASSFPEGAGDYGYTF. The CDR3 region has the DNA TGTGCCAGCAGTTTCCCCGAGGGGGCAGGGGACTATGGCTACACCTTC.

The V call is TRBV27, the J call TRBJ1-1; no reliable D call. CDR1 is MNHEY, CDR2 SMNVEV, per germline (reference sequence). Trimming removed 1 base from V and 3 bases from J, with 6 bases in between. The CDR3 has 13 amino acids. The CDR3 sequence: CASSLWRDTEAFF. CDR3 nucleotide sequence: TGTGCCAGCAGTTTATGGAGGGACACTGAAGCTTTCTTT.

CDR3 amino acids: CASGLVLLGLLTLPSGLPEQYF. The CDR3 region has the DNA TGTGCTAGTGGTTTGGTACTGCTGGGACTACTTACTCTACCCTCAGGGTTGCCCGAGCAGTACTTC. The V gene is TRBV12-5, the J gene TRBJ2-7, with 7 bases that match TRBD2. V gave up 0 bases and J gave up 6 bases; unmatched junction bases: 29. The CDR3 is 22 residues long. Germline V gene lookup returns CDR1 LGHNT and CDR2 FRNRAP.

This chain links TRBV10-2 with TRBJ2-2; 9 bases are shared with TRBD1. This CDR3 has 14 residues. Trimming cost V 8 bases and J 4 bases; bases outside gene matches: 5. Per the germline V gene, CDR1 is WSHSY and CDR2 is SAAADI. The CDR3 DNA is TGCGCCAGCGCCGGGACAGGGAGCACCGGGGAGCTGTTTTTT. Translating gives CASAGTGSTGELFF.

This clone was detected a few times. The rearrangement links TRBV10-1 to TRBJ1-6, with TRBD1 matching over 7 bases. After removal of 2 bases from V and 7 bases from J, the junction contained 2 bases not matched to a gene. CDR3 length: 14 amino acids. Germline-derived CDR1 and CDR2 are WNHNN and SYGVQD (reference sequence). CDR3 DNA sequence: TGCGCCAGCAGTGAGGGCAGGGGGAATTCACCCCTCCACTTT. Translation: CASSEGRGNSPLHF.

The chain's CDR3 is CASSRPGQFGIVEQYF. Written as DNA, the CDR3 is TGTGCCAGCAGCCGCCCCGGACAGTTTGGGATCGTCGAGCAGTACTTC. The chain uses TRBV7-6 and TRBJ2-7; D is perhaps TRBD1 (6 bases). In germline, CDR1 is SGHVS, CDR2 FNYEAQ. V was trimmed by 5 bases and J by 6 bases, leaving 23 bases between them. The CDR3 contains 16 residues.

This chain joins TRBV19 and TRBJ2-7; 9 bases align to TRBD1. This CDR3 contains 15 residues. J gave up 4 bases and V 3 bases, and 7 bases lay outside the gene matches. Germline CDR1 reads LNHDA; CDR2 reads SQIVND (reference sequence). CDR3 in DNA: TGTGCCAGTAGTATCTCGGGACAGGGAGTGTACGAGCAGTACTTC. It encodes CASSISGQGVYEQYF. Looking up the rest from reference TRBV19 and TRBJ2-7 gives the full variable domain: DGGITQSPKYLFRKEGQNVTLSCEQNLNHDAMYWYRQDPGQGLRLIYYSQIVNDFQKGDIAEGYSVSREKKESFPLTVTSAQKNPTAFYLCASSISGQGVYEQYFGPGTRLTVT.

The chain has TRBV14 and TRBJ2-6, with 10 bases lining up with TRBD1. This CDR3 is 18 amino acids long. CDR1 and CDR2 from the germline V gene are SGHDN and FVKESK. The ends lost 3 bases at V and 2 bases at J; junction bases unmatched: 7. The CDR3 spells CASSQQRGQGTGANVLTF. Written as DNA, the CDR3 is TGTGCCAGCAGCCAGCAAAGGGGACAGGGGACTGGGGCCAACGTCCTGACTTTC.

The genes are TRBV3-1 (or the pseudogene TRBV3-2) and TRBJ1-3; D gene uncertain. The germline CDR1 and CDR2 sequences are LGHDT and YNNKEL (reference sequence). This CDR3 spans 15 amino acids. The V and J ends lost 0 bases and 3 bases respectively, with 9 bases between them. This CDR3 is CASSQDWAYGNTIYF. The CDR3 DNA reads as TGTGCCAGCAGCCAAGATTGGGCGTATGGAAACACCATATATTTT.

The V and J genes are TRBV9 and TRBJ1-1; perhaps TRBD1 as D (6 bases). The germline V and J ends were trimmed by 4 bases and 1 base, with 14 bases remaining between them. Germline V lookup: CDR1 SGDLS, CDR2 YYNGEE. CDR3 length: 15 amino acids. The CDR3 here is CASSPPGQKNTEAFF. The CDR3 DNA is TGTGCCAGCAGCCCCCCCGGACAGAAGAACACTGAAGCTTTCTTT.

This chain joins TRBV28 and TRBJ2-1, with 7 nucleotides matching TRBD1. The germline gives CDR1 MDHEN, CDR2 SYDVKM. The CDR3 is 15 residues long. With V trimmed by 4 bases and J by 4 bases, 7 bases remained unmatched. CDR3 in amino acids: CASSSRDRAYNEQFF. CDR3 bases: TGTGCCAGCAGTTCCCGGGACAGAGCTTACAATGAGCAGTTCTTC. The full variable domain, completed using reference TRBV28 and TRBJ2-1, is DVKVTQSSRYLVKRTGEKVFLECVQDMDHENMFWYRQDPGLGLRLIYFSYDVKMKEKGDIPEGYSVSREKKERFSLILESASTNQTSMYLCASSSRDRAYNEQFFGPGTRLTVL.

V and J are TRBV5-5 and TRBJ2-1; 7 bases map to TRBD1. The V segment lost 5 bases and the J segment 3 bases; nucleotides outside the gene matches: 8. The CDR3 covers 15 residues. Germline-derived CDR1 and CDR2 are SGHKS and YYEKEE (reference sequence). DNA of the CDR3: TGTGCCAGCAGGGACGAACAGGGGTTCTACAATGAGCAGTTCTTC. Its translation is CASRDEQGFYNEQFF.

This sequence joins TRBV5-1 and TRBJ1-3, with 9 bases fitting TRBD1. The CDR3 is 19 residues long. V shed 0 bases, J shed 4 bases, and the junction held 14 bases outside the gene matches. Germline loops: CDR1 SGHRS, CDR2 YFSETQ. The CDR3 DNA sequence: TGCGCCAGCAGCTTGGTACCCGGGACAGGGCAAACGCGAGGAAACACCATATATTTT. Translated, it gives CASSLVPGTGQTRGNTIYF.

The chain has TRBV7-2 and TRBJ1-4; TRBD1 aligns across 8 bases. The CDR3 loop spans 15 amino acids. The V and J ends lost 2 bases and 5 bases, in that order; junction bases with no gene match: 4. Germline V gene sequence: CDR1 SGHTA, CDR2 FQGNSA. CDR3 sequence reads: CASSLTQGANEKLFF. The CDR3 DNA reads as TGTGCCAGCAGCTTAACTCAGGGGGCGAATGAAAAACTGTTTTTT.

The chain couples TRBV12-3 or TRBV12-4 to TRBJ2-7; D is ambiguous. This CDR3 comprises 13 residues. V was cut by 5 bases and J by 3 bases, with 11 bases left in between. CDR3 in amino acids: CASSSSDLYEQYF. CDR3 in DNA: TGTGCCAGCAGTAGCAGCGACCTCTACGAGCAGTACTTC.

J is TRBJ2-5 and V is TRBV10-2; TRBD1 agrees at 7 bases. This CDR3 spans 15 amino acids. The V segment lost 6 bases and the J segment 3 bases; nucleotides outside the gene matches: 10. Germline-derived CDR1 and CDR2 are WSHSY and SAAADI. The CDR3 coding sequence is TGCGCCAGCAGAGCCTACGGGACAGCAAAAGAGACCCAGTACTTC. Translation gives CASRAYGTAKETQYF.

The chain has TRBV9 and TRBJ2-5, with TRBD2 matching over 11 bases. V trimming: 3 bases; J trimming: 5 bases; junction bases outside the gene matches: 21. Germline CDR1 is SGDLS and CDR2 is YYNGEE. The CDR3 covers 20 residues. CDR3 sequence (DNA): TGTGCCAGCAGCGACGCCCGGGGGATAGCGGGAGGGCCCGGGGTTGAGACCCAGTACTTC. Amino acids: CASSDARGIAGGPGVETQYF.

This chain connects TRBV7-6 to TRBJ2-7, with a weak D call TRBD1 (6 bases). Looked up from germline, CDR1 is SGHVS and CDR2 is FNYEAQ. The germline V and J ends were trimmed by 1 base and 0 bases, with 19 bases remaining between them. This CDR3 is built from 18 residues. The CDR3 here is CASSLVGQTGTNSYEQYF. The CDR3 DNA reads as TGTGCCAGCAGCTTAGTTGGGCAAACCGGGACAAACTCCTACGAGCAGTACTTC.

V and J are TRBV4-2 and TRBJ2-2, with D uncertain. Deletions cut 0 bases from V and 1 base from J, with 6 bases between. CDR1 is LGHNA and CDR2 is YNFKEQ in the germline V gene. This CDR3 is built from 15 residues. CDR3 nucleotide sequence: TGTGCCAGCAGCCAAGACGAGCGGAACACCGGGGAGCTGTTTTTT. Amino acid sequence: CASSQDERNTGELFF.

The chain combines TRBV7-2 with TRBJ1-6; 11 bases are shared with TRBD1. With V trimmed by 5 bases and J by 7 bases, 4 bases remained unmatched. The CDR3 contains 15 residues. Looked up from germline, CDR1 is SGHTA and CDR2 is FQGNSA. In DNA form, the CDR3 reads TGTGCCAGCAGCGGACGGGACAGGGGGAATTCACCCCTCCACTTT. Encoded protein: CASSGRDRGNSPLHF.

V is TRBV29-1 and J is TRBJ2-7, with 10 positions matching TRBD2. Germline loops: CDR1 SQVTM, CDR2 ANQGSEA. The CDR3 covers 13 residues. The V and J ends lost 3 bases and 5 bases, in that order; junction bases with no gene match: 4. The CDR3 reads CSVDPSGSNEQYF. CDR3 sequence (DNA): TGCAGCGTTGACCCTAGCGGGAGCAACGAGCAGTACTTC.

The chain couples TRBV7-9 to TRBJ2-7, with 8 bases matching TRBD1. This CDR3 region has 15 residues. Germline assignment: CDR1 SEHNR and CDR2 FQNEAQ (reference sequence). V lost 2 bases and J lost 3; bases outside the gene matches: 6. The CDR3 is CASSLSTTGGYEQYF. DNA of the CDR3: TGTGCCAGCAGCTTAAGTACTACAGGGGGCTACGAGCAGTACTTC.

This clone was counted once. In DNA form, the CDR3 reads TGTGCCAGCGTAGCGGGAGCCTTATACAATGAGCAGTTCTTC. The encoded protein is CASVAGALYNEQFF. The rearrangement links TRBV27 to TRBJ2-1; 9 bases line up with TRBD2. Germline CDR1 is MNHEY and CDR2 is SMNVEV (reference sequence). This CDR3 region has 14 residues. V dropped 8 bases and J dropped 4; count of bases not matched to a gene: 6.

The rearrangement joins TRBV5-1 to TRBJ2-1; 7 positions agree with TRBD1. The CDR3 loop spans 14 amino acids. The germline gives CDR1 SGHRS, CDR2 YFSETQ. With 7 bases clipped from V and 9 bases from J, the junction kept 13 bases outside the gene matches. The DNA for the CDR3 is TGCGCCAGCGCCGTTTCCCTGACAGGGACTGAGCAGTTCTTC. The encoded protein is CASAVSLTGTEQFF.

This clone was picked up one time. The chain combines TRBV5-1 with TRBJ1-5; TRBD1 is a possible D gene (6 bases). The CDR3 covers 14 residues. Germline CDR1 and CDR2: SGHRS and YFSETQ. V was clipped by 2 bases and J by 7 bases, with 13 bases between them. For the CDR3, the DNA is TGCGCCAGCAGCTTAAACAGGGATACGCAGCCCCAGCATTTT. Protein: CASSLNRDTQPQHF.

This chain links TRBV18 with TRBJ2-7; tentatively, D is TRBD2 (6 bases). Trimming removed 3 bases at V and 2 bases at J, with 14 bases between. This CDR3 has 15 amino acids. Germline V lookup: CDR1 KGHSH, CDR2 LQKENI. The CDR3 nucleotides read TGTGCCAGCTCACCGAGGCGGGACGGAGCCTACGAGCAGTACTTC. Its translation is CASSPRRDGAYEQYF.

The V call is TRBV11-3, the J call TRBJ2-7; the D gene is possibly TRBD1 (6 bases). Germline V CDR1 and CDR2: SGHNT, YENEEA. The ends were cut back, 3 bases at V and 4 bases at J, with 13 bases in the middle. The CDR3 is 14 amino acids. CDR3 loop: CASSFLGTTYEQYF. The DNA for the CDR3 is TGTGCCAGCAGCTTCCTAGGGACAACATACGAGCAGTACTTC. Full variable domain (remainder filled in from reference TRBV11-3 and TRBJ2-7): EAGVVQSPRYKIIEKKQPVAFWCNPISGHNTLYWYLQNLGQGPELLIRYENEEAVDDSQLPKDRFSAERLKGVDSTLKIQPAELGDSAVYLCASSFLGTTYEQYFGPGTRLTVT.